This T cell receptor beta chain is from a study of T cells expressing NK-cell markers. TCRdb reprocessed the 5' RACE reads; each CDR3 protein has one entry and no DNA is given. Its listing shows some 600,000 distinct CDR3 sequences. The V gene's germline CDR1 is SGHRS and CDR2 YFSETQ. This CDR3 region has 15 residues. The chain uses TRBV5-1 and TRBJ2-1; TCRdb gives TRBD2 as the D gene, but with no DNA this cannot be confirmed. The sequence was obtained from a man aged 18 to 29 in good health. The material sequenced was blood T cells: a sorted CD56 or NKG2C T cell subset, CD4+ or CD8+ T cells, or bulk PBMC T cells (not recorded which). The CDR3 reads CASSLVASGDNEQFF.